One and the same sample provided the 18 T cell receptor beta chains below, sequenced in a study of blood T cell repertoires in COVID-19. Repertoires were generated with immunoSEQ multiplex PCR, while TCRdb's copy carries only in-frame clones and drops some. Here the sample spans approximately 400,000 clones, approximately 90% being singletons. The sample consisted of PBMCs or T cells enriched from blood (not recorded which). These receptor sequences come from a woman between 18 and 30 years old who had recovered from COVID-19.

This chain connects TRBV11-2 to TRBJ2-1, with D tentatively TRBD2 (5 bases). CDR1 and CDR2 (germline): SGHAT, FQNNGV. Deletions cut 4 bases from V and 1 base from J, with 14 bases between. This CDR3 region has 16 residues. The CDR3 loop is CASSSSRGGSYNEQFF. As DNA, the CDR3 is TGTGCCAGCAGCTCGTCAAGAGGCGGGTCCTACAATGAGCAGTTCTTC.

J is TRBJ2-7 and V is TRBV11-1, with D perhaps matching TRBD2 (5 bases). In germline, CDR1 is SGHAT, CDR2 FQDESV (reference sequence). The V and J ends lost 3 bases and 3 bases respectively, with 6 bases between them. This CDR3 has 12 residues. The CDR3 nucleotides read TGTGCCAGCAGCTTGGAGGTCTACGAGCAGTACTTC. Its protein is CASSLEVYEQYF.

CDR3 DNA: TGTGCCAGCAGCTTAGGACAGGAATACTACGAGCAGTACTTC. It specifies CASSLGQEYYEQYF. The chain combines TRBV11-1 with TRBJ2-7; TRBD1 might be the D (6 bases). This CDR3 has 14 amino acids. Deletions cut 1 base from V and 3 bases from J, with 10 bases between. CDR1 and CDR2 (germline): SGHAT, FQDESV (reference sequence).

The rearrangement links TRBV7-9 to TRBJ2-1, with 7 bases identical to TRBD1. The V gene end was trimmed by 5 bases and the J gene end by 8 bases; junction bases not matched to a gene: 3. Germline V gene data show CDR1 as SEHNR and CDR2 as FQNEAQ (reference sequence). The CDR3 extends over 12 amino acids. For the CDR3, the DNA is TGTGCCAGCAGCCCGCAGGGGGATGAGCAGTTCTTC. Its translation: CASSPQGDEQFF.

This clone occurred a few times. The genes are TRBV5-1 and TRBJ1-1; D is unclear. Germline CDR1 reads SGHRS; CDR2 reads YFSETQ. The CDR3 loop spans 13 amino acids. Trimming removed 3 bases from V and 2 bases from J, with 8 bases in between. The CDR3 nucleotides read TGCGCCAGCAGCTCACAGCCCAACACTGAAGCTTTCTTT. It is translated as CASSSQPNTEAFF.

This clone was counted between two and nine times. J is TRBJ1-1 and V is TRBV11-3, with D possibly matching TRBD1 (5 bases). Germline V gene data show CDR1 as SGHNT and CDR2 as YENEEA. The CDR3 runs 14 residues. V was clipped by 0 bases and J by 3 bases, with 8 bases between them. The CDR3 DNA reads as TGTGCCAGCAGCTTAGACTCGGGGGACACTGAAGCTTTCTTT. This sequence encodes CASSLDSGDTEAFF.

The V call is TRBV6-5, the J call TRBJ1-1; D gene uncertain. Germline CDR1 MNHEY, CDR2 SVGAGI. V was trimmed by 8 bases and J by 4 bases, leaving 20 bases between them. The CDR3 spans 15 residues. The chain's CDR3 is CASGVNSLRGTEAFF. The CDR3 nucleotides read TGTGCCAGCGGGGTTAATTCTCTCCGGGGCACTGAAGCTTTCTTT.

V is TRBV7-2 and J is TRBJ2-1; 8 nucleotides agree with TRBD2. V dropped 1 base and J dropped 11; count of bases not matched to a gene: 4. The CDR3 sequence is 13 residues long. Germline CDR1 and CDR2: SGHTA and FQGNSA. Here the CDR3 DNA reads TGTGCCAGCAGCTTAGGTAGCGGGGATAAGCAGTTCTTC. As protein: CASSLGSGDKQFF.

The chain joins TRBV14 to TRBJ2-5; D is ambiguous. The V end was cut by 6 bases, the J end by 5 bases, with 10 bases between. Looked up from germline, CDR1 is SGHDN and CDR2 is FVKESK. The CDR3 totals 12 residues. CDR3 loop: CASSPFEETQYF. Written as DNA, the CDR3 is TGTGCCAGCAGTCCTTTTGAGGAGACCCAGTACTTC.

The chain carries TRBV9 and TRBJ2-1; 7 bases align to TRBD1. The V gene end was trimmed by 3 bases and the J gene end by 2 bases; junction bases not matched to a gene: 5. The V gene's germline CDR1 is SGDLS and CDR2 YYNGEE. The CDR3 extends over 15 amino acids. CDR3 DNA: TGTGCCAGCAGCGCGACAGGGAACACCTACAATGAGCAGTTCTTC. Translated: CASSATGNTYNEQFF.

CDR3 loop: CASGASGTGFSYGYTF. DNA of the CDR3: TGTGCCAGCGGCGCTTCCGGGACAGGGTTTTCCTATGGCTACACCTTC. This chain links TRBV9 with TRBJ1-2, with TRBD1 matching 9 bases. CDR1 SGDLS and CDR2 YYNGEE come from the germline V gene. J gave up 4 bases and V 7 bases, and 14 bases lay outside the gene matches. The CDR3 is 16 residues long.

The genes are TRBV10-3 and TRBJ1-4; 10 nucleotides match TRBD1. The junction had 8 bases not matched to a gene; V was cut back by 1 base and J by 6 bases. Germline CDR1 is ENHRY and CDR2 is SYGVKD. The CDR3 sequence is 17 residues long. In DNA, the CDR3 is TGTGCCATCAGTGAGTTCGGGACAGGGGTTCAGGATGAAAAACTGTTTTTT. It codes for CAISEFGTGVQDEKLFF.

Concerning this clone itself: The same CDR3 also results from other DNA sequences found in this sample. The chain links TRBV6-5 to TRBJ1-2; perhaps TRBD1 as D (5 bases). This CDR3 comprises 12 residues. From germline, CDR1 is MNHEY and CDR2 SVGAGI. With 6 bases removed from V and 5 bases from J, the gap between germline ends came to 10 bases. CDR3 nucleotide sequence: TGTGCCAGCAGCCGGGAGGGGTATGGCTACACCTTC. Translating it yields CASSREGYGYTF.

This chain links TRBV5-4 with TRBJ2-5; TRBD2 matches at 9 bases. V was clipped by 4 bases and J by 1 base; unmatched bases: 11. Per the germline V gene, CDR1 is SGHNT and CDR2 is YYREEE (reference sequence). The CDR3 loop spans 17 amino acids. Here the CDR3 DNA reads TGTGCCAGCAGCAACCCTGGGTCAGCGGGGGGCCAAGAGACCCAGTACTTC. Protein: CASSNPGSAGGQETQYF. Combining the CDR3 with reference TRBV5-4 and TRBJ2-5 gives the whole variable domain ETGVTQSPTHLIKTRGQQVTLRCSSQSGHNTVSWYQQALGQGPQFIFQYYREEENGRGNFPPRFSGLQFPNYSSELNVNALELDDSALYLCASSNPGSAGGQETQYFGPGTRLLVL.

This rearrangement joins TRBV7-2 to TRBJ2-5; TRBD2 matches at 8 bases. Germline trimming cut 5 bases from V and 1 base from J; bases unmatched to any gene: 6. CDR1 is SGHTA, CDR2 FQGNSA, per germline. This CDR3 has 15 amino acids. CDR3 sequence reads: CASSKAGARQETQYF. CDR3 coding DNA: TGTGCCAGCAGCAAAGCGGGGGCCCGCCAAGAGACCCAGTACTTC.

The rearrangement links TRBV10-3 to TRBJ2-1, with a possible D match to TRBD1 (5 bases). The V end lost 3 bases, the J end lost 0 bases, and 12 bases lay between the germline ends. The CDR3 extends over 16 amino acids. CDR1 is ENHRY, CDR2 SYGVKD, per germline. CDR3 in amino acids: CAISDRAPSSYNEQFF. Here the CDR3 DNA reads TGTGCCATCAGTGACAGGGCCCCTAGCTCCTACAATGAGCAGTTCTTC.

The rearrangement uses TRBV7-8 and TRBJ1-2, with a weak D call TRBD1 (6 bases). CDR1 is SGHVS, CDR2 FQNEAQ, per germline. This CDR3 has 15 amino acids. With 5 bases removed from V and 5 bases from J, the gap between germline ends came to 18 bases. The CDR3 sequence is CASSPSTGYQYGYTF. As DNA, the CDR3 is TGTGCCAGCAGCCCCTCGACAGGTTATCAATATGGCTACACCTTC.

The rearrangement joins TRBV6-2 or TRBV6-3 to TRBJ2-7, with 12 bases fitting TRBD2. From germline, CDR1 is MNHEY and CDR2 SVGEGT. This CDR3 is 16 amino acids long. V gave up 3 bases and J gave up 2 bases; unmatched junction bases: 5. This CDR3 reads CASSYATSGGTYEQYF. The DNA of the CDR3 is TGTGCCAGCAGTTATGCGACTAGCGGGGGAACCTACGAGCAGTACTTC.